What follows describes a single T cell receptor beta chain. In the authors' workflow: Amplification of reference gene primers was used by the study to estimate nucleated cell counts. Clones were read by immunoSEQ multiplex PCR, and TCRdb kept only the in-frame ones, dropping some. V, J and clone size derive from that table, while D and trimming were established from the DNA sequence. The table records about 330,000 clones, approximately 88% of them present only once. These data originate in a study of blood T cell repertoires in COVID-19. Study overall: Samples of COVID-19 (acute and convalescent) were obtained from the United States, Italy and Spain. The analysed material was cDNA or gDNA that came from T cells, B-cell-depleted T cells, or PBMCs.

CDR3 length: 14 residues. V lost 5 bases to trimming and J lost 3 bases; unmatched junction nucleotides: 4. Germline lookup yields CDR1 SGHTA and CDR2 FQGTGA. The origin of this receptor is a young man who had recovered from COVID-19. The V gene is TRBV7-3, the J gene TRBJ2-5, with TRBD2 identical over 9 bases. What was sequenced was peripheral blood. The CDR3 DNA follows: TGTGCCAGCAGCCCTAGCGGGGAGGAAGAGACCCAGTACTTC. Its translation is CASSPSGEEETQYF.